This T cell receptor (beta chain) appears in the sequencing data of a study of cytotoxic CD8 clonotypes in ibrutinib-treated CLL. Study context: Outcomes included roughly 24 partial and 2 complete responses; after median roughly 71 months, 14 stayed remitted and about twelve progressed.

The intended depth for sequencing was 1 in 200,000 to 1 in 1 million T cells. The data were produced by immunoSEQ multiplex PCR, yet TCRdb's version contains in-frame clones alone and is incomplete. The sample holds fewer than 200,000 clones, 84% seen once. Study results and limitations: Clonality at baseline surpassed age-matched healthy donors and tracked circulating CD8+ T-cell counts.

The CDR3 has 14 residues. J lost 3 bases, V lost 8 bases, and 8 bases had no gene match. Germline V gene data show CDR1 as SEHNR and CDR2 as FQNEAQ (reference sequence). Of note for this clone: Its specificity is not known.

V usage is TRBV7-9 and J usage is TRBJ2-3; 7 bases match TRBD2. This material consisted of PBMCs, taken after 24 months of ibrutinib treatment. The clonotype originates from a human donor with chronic lymphocytic leukemia. Written as DNA, the CDR3 is TGTGCCAGCCCCCGGGGACTATCAACAGATACGCAGTATTTT. Protein sequence: CASPRGLSTDTQYF.